This is a list of T cell receptor beta chains from one sample in a study of OX40 agonist ivuxolimab in advanced cancers. Profiling relied on immunoSEQ multiplex PCR, and the TCRdb table lists in-frame clones only, not all of them. Of roughly 48,000 clones detected, about 83% appear once; the ten largest clones hold more than 0.9%. Sample: CD4+ or CD8+ T cells sorted from blood, taken in a trial of the OX40 agonist ivuxolimab. These receptors came from an adult with an advanced solid tumor such as melanoma, head and neck, liver or kidney cancer. Each CDR3 is given with its conserved first and last residue. A D gene is named only where the DNA matches it firmly.

J: TRBJ2-2; D: -; V: TRBV10-3; CDR3: CAIKIASNTGELFF
J: TRBJ1-4; D: -; V: TRBV4-3; CDR3: CASSQDWSPGGTTNEKLFF
J: TRBJ2-7; D: TRBD1; V: TRBV5-1; CDR3: CASSRTGGQFGEQYF
J: TRBJ2-3; D: TRBD2; V: TRBV7-7; CDR3: CASSRGRGLTDTQYF
J: TRBJ1-1; D: -; V: TRBV19; CDR3: CASSIRGQATEAFF
J: TRBJ2-5; D: TRBD2; V: TRBV7-2; CDR3: CASSLVLSRGGVQETQYF
J: TRBJ1-5; D: TRBD1; V: TRBV6-1; CDR3: CASSETGTGLNQPQHF
J: TRBJ2-3; D: -; V: TRBV2; CDR3: CASSVGPGDTQYF
J: TRBJ2-2; D: -; V: TRBV5-1; CDR3: CASSLSRGELFF
J: TRBJ1-4; D: -; V: TRBV19; CDR3: CASSIERGLNEKLFF
J: TRBJ2-3; D: -; V: TRBV11-2; CDR3: CASRRAGGTQYF
J: TRBJ1-2; D: -; V: TRBV5-4; CDR3: CASSRQGPGYTF
J: TRBJ1-4; D: TRBD1; V: TRBV7-9; CDR3: CASSLGQTNEKLFF
J: TRBJ1-1; D: TRBD1; V: TRBV10-1; CDR3: CASTGDRDTLEAFF
J: TRBJ2-3; D: -; V: TRBV5-1; CDR3: CASSLEGRGGTDTQYF
J: TRBJ2-2; D: -; V: TRBV7-8; CDR3: CASSKKAGKVWTGELFF
J: TRBJ1-2; D: -; V: TRBV7-2; CDR3: CASSLGRQHYGYTF
J: TRBJ2-1; D: TRBD2; V: TRBV19; CDR3: CASSPPGTRGNNEQFF
J: TRBJ2-3; D: -; V: TRBV5-5; CDR3: CASSLQNQDTQYF
J: TRBJ1-4; D: -; V: TRBV4-1; CDR3: CASSQTEVGEKLFF
J: TRBJ1-3; D: -; V: TRBV9; CDR3: CASSSLEGGGNTIYF
J: TRBJ1-3; D: TRBD1; V: TRBV18; CDR3: CASSRATGTAGNTIYF
J: TRBJ1-2; D: -; V: TRBV4-3; CDR3: CASSQVGARDINYGYTF
J: TRBJ2-1; D: -; V: TRBV5-4; CDR3: CASSEPKRGYNEQFF
J: TRBJ2-5; D: -; V: TRBV6-1; CDR3: CASSEGWEWAQYF
J: TRBJ2-3; D: -; V: TRBV19; CDR3: CASSITGPRTDTQYF
J: TRBJ2-2; D: -; V: TRBV7-2; CDR3: CASSFWATNTGELFF
J: TRBJ1-4; D: -; V: TRBV6-5; CDR3: CASSPADRGKLFF
J: TRBJ1-2; D: -; V: TRBV4-3; CDR3: CASSQIRAEDYGYTF
J: TRBJ2-3; D: TRBD2; V: TRBV6-1; CDR3: CASSALAGTDTQYF
J: TRBJ2-7; D: TRBD2; V: TRBV19; CDR3: CASSPGGYEQYF
J: TRBJ2-7; D: -; V: TRBV18; CDR3: CASSPGGGSEQYF
J: TRBJ1-5; D: TRBD1; V: TRBV7-2; CDR3: CASSLVGTDSNQPQHF
J: TRBJ1-3; D: TRBD1; V: TRBV4-3; CDR3: CASSPNRGPGNTIYF
J: TRBJ2-1; D: -; V: TRBV6-1; CDR3: CASSYLVEQFF
J: TRBJ1-2; D: -; V: TRBV5-1; CDR3: CASSFNRDRGGYTF
J: TRBJ1-6; D: TRBD1; V: TRBV6-5; CDR3: CASSYRQGDSPLHF
J: TRBJ2-5; D: TRBD2; V: TRBV9; CDR3: CASSPGLAGDFWTQYF
J: TRBJ1-2; D: -; V: TRBV5-6; CDR3: CASSFLNYGYTF
J: TRBJ1-3; D: -; V: TRBV7-2; CDR3: CASGADYSGNTIYF
J: TRBJ1-2; D: -; V: TRBV7-3; CDR3: CASSLNGGAAPLYTF
J: TRBJ2-5; D: -; V: TRBV5-5; CDR3: CASSFGYQETQYF
J: TRBJ1-6; D: -; V: TRBV6-5; CDR3: CASSYGTSNSPLHF